This T cell receptor beta chain was identified in a study of PD-1 blockade in classical Hodgkin lymphoma. V gave up 4 bases and J gave up 3 bases; unmatched junction bases: 6. The CDR3 spans 14 residues. Germline V CDR1 and CDR2: SGHRS, YFSETQ. Study-level findings and limits: Exclusion was the outcome for patients who began nivolumab under 1 year after ASCT. Healthy donors were reported to have higher baseline TCR diversity than newly diagnosed patients. Newly diagnosed and completely responding patients shared comparable baseline diversity.

Generated by immunoSEQ multiplex PCR, the TCRdb table keeps only in-frame clones and is missing some. The repertoire includes approximately 8,400 clones, about nine tenths of them detected once, and about 1.7% sits in the top ten. With no exception, relapse followed autologous stem cell transplantation in all patients, and brentuximab vedotin exposure varied. CD4+ T cells were purified from thawed PBMCs by magnetic negative selection. Complete response, partial response or progressive disease constituted the best response categories observed. About this clone itself: The antigen is undetermined.

The chain links TRBV5-1 to TRBJ1-1, with 7 bases fitting TRBD1. The sequencing here drew on CD4+ T cells from blood, taken at baseline. The receptor's source is a human donor with classical Hodgkin lymphoma. CDR3 region: CASSTGTEHTEAFF. The CDR3 nucleotides are TGCGCCAGCAGCACTGGGACAGAACACACTGAAGCTTTCTTT.